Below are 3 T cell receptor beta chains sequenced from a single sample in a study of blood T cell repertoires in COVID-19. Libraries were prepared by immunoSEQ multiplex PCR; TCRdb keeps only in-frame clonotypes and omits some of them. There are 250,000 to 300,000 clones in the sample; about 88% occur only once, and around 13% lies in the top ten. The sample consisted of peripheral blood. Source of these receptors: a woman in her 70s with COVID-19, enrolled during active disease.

The CDR3 nucleotides read TGTGCCAGCAGTGTAGGGGGTTTGGAGACCCAGTACTTC. It yields the protein CASSVGGLETQYF. V gene TRBV2 combines with J gene TRBJ2-5, with TRBD1 as a possible D gene (6 bases). The germline V gene encodes CDR1 SNHLY and CDR2 FYNNEI. The CDR3 runs 13 residues. V was clipped by 4 bases and J by 5 bases, with 11 bases between them.

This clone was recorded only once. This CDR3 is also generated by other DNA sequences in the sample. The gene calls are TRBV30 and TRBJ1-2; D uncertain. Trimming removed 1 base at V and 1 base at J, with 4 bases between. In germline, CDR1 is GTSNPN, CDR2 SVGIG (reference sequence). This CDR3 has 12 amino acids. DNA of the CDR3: TGTGCCTGGAGTGGAGGTAACTATGGCTACACCTTC. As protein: CAWSGGNYGYTF.

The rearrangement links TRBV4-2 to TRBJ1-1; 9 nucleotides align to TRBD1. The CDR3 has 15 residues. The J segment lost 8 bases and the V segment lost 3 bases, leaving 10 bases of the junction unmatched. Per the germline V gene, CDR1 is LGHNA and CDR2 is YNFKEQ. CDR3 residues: CASSQSTTGGLEAFF. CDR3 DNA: TGTGCCAGCAGCCAGAGCACGACAGGGGGATTAGAAGCTTTCTTT.